This T cell receptor beta chain derives from a study of OX40 agonist ivuxolimab in advanced cancers. The overall study: Patients were infused with ivuxolimab every 2 weeks at 0.01 to 10 mg/kg. Cohort: approximately 83% men, mean age roughly 60, aged roughly 23 to 79. Study observations and caveats: Also showing low normalized T-cell clonal expansion were some of the nonresponders. CD8+ T cells showed, on average, more clonal expansion than CD4+ cells.

Germline lookup yields CDR1 PRHDT and CDR2 FYEKMQ (reference sequence). The germline V and J ends were trimmed by 3 bases and 0 bases, with 6 bases remaining between them. CDR3 length: 13 amino acids. The table lists this clone with a count of one. The antigen remains undetermined. Generated by immunoSEQ multiplex PCR, the TCRdb table keeps only in-frame clones and is missing some. Of about 64,000 clones detected, about 87% appear once; the ten largest clones hold roughly 0.66%. Sequenced material: CD4+ or CD8+ T cells sorted from blood, taken in a trial of the OX40 agonist ivuxolimab. The receptor was isolated from an adult with an advanced solid tumor such as melanoma, head and neck, liver or kidney cancer. V is TRBV13 and J is TRBJ2-7, with TRBD2 as a possible D gene (5 bases). The CDR3 reads CASSLGSSYEQYF. CDR3 sequence (DNA): TGTGCCAGCAGCTTGGGGAGCTCCTACGAGCAGTACTTC. Together with reference TRBV13 and TRBJ2-7, the CDR3 gives the full variable domain: AAGVIQSPRHLIKEKRETATLKCYPIPRHDTVYWYQQGPGQDPQFLISFYEKMQSDKGSIPDRFSAQQFSDYHSELNMSSLELGDSALYFCASSLGSSYEQYFGPGTRLTVT.